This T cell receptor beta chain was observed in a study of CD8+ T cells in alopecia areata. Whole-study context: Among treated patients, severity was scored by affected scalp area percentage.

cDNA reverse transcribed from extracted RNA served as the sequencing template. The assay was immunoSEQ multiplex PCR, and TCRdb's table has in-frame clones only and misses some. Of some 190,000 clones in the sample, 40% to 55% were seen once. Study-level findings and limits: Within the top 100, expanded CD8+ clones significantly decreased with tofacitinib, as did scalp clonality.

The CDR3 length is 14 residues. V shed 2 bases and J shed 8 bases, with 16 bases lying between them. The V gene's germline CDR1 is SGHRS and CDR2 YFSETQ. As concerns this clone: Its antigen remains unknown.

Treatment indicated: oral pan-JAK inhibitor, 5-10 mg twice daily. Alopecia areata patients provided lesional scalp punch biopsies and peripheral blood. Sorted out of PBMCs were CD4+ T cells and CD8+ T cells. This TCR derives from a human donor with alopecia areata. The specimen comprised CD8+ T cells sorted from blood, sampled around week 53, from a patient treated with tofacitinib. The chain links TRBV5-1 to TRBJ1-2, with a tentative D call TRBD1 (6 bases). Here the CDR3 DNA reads TGCGCCAGCAGCTTACGGACAGCCAGTCGGGGCTACACCTTC. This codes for CASSLRTASRGYTF.